This T cell receptor (beta chain) stems from a study of cytomegalovirus exposure and HLA in healthy donors. 60 Vbeta and 13 Jbeta primers were used in PCR. Measured with immunoSEQ multiplex PCR; TCRdb has only the in-frame clones, and not every one. The sample holds about 180,000 clones, just over 70% seen once. Per the germline V gene, CDR1 is MGHDK and CDR2 is SYGVNS. V was pared by 2 bases and J by 6 bases, with 12 bases of the junction left unmatched. CDR3 length: 17 amino acids. The specimen was PBMCs. V is TRBV25-1 and J is TRBJ2-2, with 7 bases fitting TRBD2. This receptor was identified in a human donor in good health. CDR3 nucleotide sequence: TGTGCCAGCAGTGAAGGATTCGGGGGGTCACGGGCCGGGGAGCTGTTTTTT. It specifies CASSEGFGGSRAGELFF. Combining the CDR3 with reference TRBV25-1 and TRBJ2-2 gives the whole variable domain EADIYQTPRYLVIGTGKKITLECSQTMGHDKMYWYQQDPGMELHLIHYSYGVNSTEKGDLSSESTVSRIRTEHFPLTLESARPSHTSQYLCASSEGFGGSRAGELFFGEGSRLTVL.